This T cell receptor beta chain was identified during a study of human versus mouse CDR3 diversity and MHC coevolution. Whole-study findings and limits: Roughly 1.5 million TCR beta clonotypes were estimated for humans, the largest repertoire.

Looked up from germline, CDR1 is SGHDT and CDR2 is YYEEEE. This CDR3 is built from 15 residues. After removal of 4 bases from V and 4 bases from J, the junction contained 9 bases not matched to a gene. Assay used: immunoSEQ multiplex PCR; TCRdb lists only in-frame clones, some missing. Seen here are about 77,000 clones, roughly 92% observed once, and the top ten hold roughly 0.15%. Notes on this clone: Its antigen is unidentified.

The specimen sequenced was naive CD4+ T cells from blood. Sample subset: CD45RO-negative CD62L-positive naive CD4 T cells. The clonotype was recovered from a person between 25 and 75 years old in good health. This chain joins TRBV5-6 and TRBJ2-5; 8 bases agree with TRBD1. CDR3 nucleotide sequence: TGTGCCAGCAGCCCGGGACAGGTGGTAATAGAGACCCAGTACTTC. Translated, it gives CASSPGQVVIETQYF.